This T cell receptor (beta chain) was profiled in a study of blood T cell repertoires in COVID-19. The wider study: The origin of the acute and convalescent COVID-19 samples was the United States, Italy and Spain. PBMCs, B-cell-depleted T cells, or T cells were the source of the cDNA or gDNA that made up the material.

This clone was detected only once. After removal of 2 bases from V and 8 bases from J, the junction contained 4 bases not matched to a gene. There are 15 residues in the CDR3. CDR1 is MNHNY and CDR2 is SVGAGI in the germline V gene (reference sequence). Authors' analysis steps: Reference gene primer amplification gave estimated nucleated cell counts. Assay used: immunoSEQ multiplex PCR; TCRdb lists only in-frame clones, some missing. V and J calls and clone size come straight from that table; D and trimming were deduced from the DNA. Among more than 85,000 clones listed, around 84% were seen once. The sequence derives from a woman between 55 and 75 years old with acute or convalescent COVID-19. The sample consisted of peripheral blood. This chain connects TRBV6-6 to TRBJ1-6; 9 positions agree with TRBD1. The CDR3 protein is CASSYPRQGDSPLHF. The CDR3 DNA sequence: TGTGCCAGCAGTTACCCTCGACAGGGGGATTCACCCCTCCACTTT.